These T cell receptor beta chains were read from a single sample in a study of STAT5B mutations in CD4+ large granular lymphocyte leukemia. Clones were read by immunoSEQ multiplex PCR, and TCRdb kept only the in-frame ones, dropping some. The table has just under 35,000 clones, roughly 65% seen once. Sample: CD4+ T cells from blood buffy coats. These receptor sequences come from a human donor in good health. CDR3s include the opening cysteine and the closing phenylalanine or tryptophan. The D gene is left open where the match is weak. The size field is filled for only some rows; it gives once, few, many or a size class.

j_call | clone_size | d_call | v_call | cdr3_nt | cdr3_aa
TRBJ1-2 | - | - | TRBV4-2 | TGTGCCAGCAGCCAAGATTACGAACAGGGAAATGGCTACACCTTC | CASSQDYEQGNGYTF
TRBJ1-3 | - | - | TRBV11-2 | TGTGCCAGCAGCATCTCGGACAACTCTGGAAACACCATATATTTT | CASSISDNSGNTIYF
TRBJ1-4 | - | - | TRBV11-2 | TGTGCCAGCAGTAAAACGTGGGGGGAGAATGAAAAACTGTTTTTT | CASSKTWGENEKLFF
TRBJ2-2 | - | - | TRBV19 | TGTGCCAGTAGGGGGTTGCCGGGGCGAACGAACACCGGGGAGCTGTTTTTT | CASRGLPGRTNTGELFF
TRBJ1-4 | - | - | TRBV7-2 | TGTGCCAGCAGCTTAGTAGGACAGAAAACTAATGAAAAACTGTTTTTT | CASSLVGQKTNEKLFF
TRBJ1-1 | - | - | TRBV29-1 | TGCAGCGTTGAAGATACGGGGGCCCTCGTGAACACTGAAGCTTTCTTT | CSVEDTGALVNTEAFF
TRBJ2-1 | - | - | TRBV6-6 | TGTGCCAGCAGTTACACTGATAGCGTGGGGTACAATGAGCAGTTCTTC | CASSYTDSVGYNEQFF
TRBJ1-2 | - | TRBD1 | TRBV19 | TGTGCCAGTAGTGCGCTAGACAGGGATGGCTACACCTTC | CASSALDRDGYTF
TRBJ1-5 | - | - | TRBV6-1 | TGTGCCAGCAGTGATCTTCAGGGTCCCCAGCCCCAGCATTTT | CASSDLQGPQPQHF
TRBJ1-2 | - | - | TRBV5-4 | TGTGCCAGCAGCCATAGCCGGGGGGAGAGCTATGGCTACACCTTC | CASSHSRGESYGYTF
TRBJ2-1 | - | TRBD2 | TRBV7-2 | TGTGCCAGCAGCATCCGAGTAGCGGGGGGCGGGGATGAGCAGTTCTTC | CASSIRVAGGGDEQFF
TRBJ2-7 | - | - | TRBV29-1 | TGCAGCGTTGAAGATGTCTCCTCCTACGAGCAGTACTTC | CSVEDVSSYEQYF
TRBJ2-1 | few | TRBD2 | TRBV5-1 | TGCGCCAGCAGCTTGATAGCGGGAGCCTACAATGAGCAGTTCTTC | CASSLIAGAYNEQFF
TRBJ2-1 | - | - | TRBV27 | TGTGCCAGCAGTTTACTACCGTTGGTTTCTGGAGTCAGCTCCTACAATGAGCAGTTCTTC | CASSLLPLVSGVSSYNEQFF
TRBJ2-5 | few | - | TRBV25-1 | TGTGCCAGCAAAGAAGCGAACCCCTCTTCGGGAAAGACCCAGTACTTC | CASKEANPSSGKTQYF
TRBJ1-2 | - | - | TRBV5-1 | TGCGCCAGCAGCTTCAATAATGGCGGGATCTATGGCTACACCTTC | CASSFNNGGIYGYTF
TRBJ1-1 | - | - | TRBV21-1 | TGTGCCAGCAGCAAACAGGGGGCGAGTGAAGCTTTCTTT | CASSKQGASEAFF
TRBJ1-3 | once | TRBD1 | TRBV5-1 | TGCGCCAGCAGCAGGGGACAGGGAGGAAACACCATATATTTT | CASSRGQGGNTIYF
TRBJ1-1 | - | - | TRBV27 | TGTGCCAGCAGTTTAAGTGTAGCTAGCACTGAAGCTTTCTTT | CASSLSVASTEAFF
TRBJ2-5 | - | TRBD1 | TRBV5-5 | TGTGCCAGCAGCCTACGGGACAGCCCCCAAGAGACCCAGTACTTC | CASSLRDSPQETQYF
TRBJ2-7 | medium-sized | - | TRBV2 | TGTGCCAGCAGTGAACAGCACTACGAGCAGTACTTC | CASSEQHYEQYF
TRBJ2-7 | once | - | TRBV10-1 | TGCGCCAGCAGTGAGGGGGGTTCCTACGAGCAGTACTTC | CASSEGGSYEQYF
TRBJ1-5 | - | - | TRBV6-6 | TGTGCCAGCAGTGCCGGGACCTCTACACAGCCCCAGCATTTT | CASSAGTSTQPQHF
TRBJ2-2 | - | - | TRBV27 | TGTGCCAGCCGGGACTTGAACACCGGGGAGCTGTTTTTT | CASRDLNTGELFF
TRBJ2-1 | - | TRBD2 | TRBV18 | TGTGCCAGCTCACTAACTAGCGGGGGGCCGGTCTCCTACAATGAGCAGTTCTTC | CASSLTSGGPVSYNEQFF
TRBJ1-5 | once | TRBD1 | TRBV29-1 | TGCAGCGTCGGACAGGATAGCAATCAGCCCCAGCATTTT | CSVGQDSNQPQHF
TRBJ1-4 | few | TRBD1 | TRBV19 | TGTGCCAGTAGGGAACAGGGGGGTGAAAAACTGTTTTTT | CASREQGGEKLFF
TRBJ2-1 | - | TRBD2 | TRBV5-1 | TGCGCCAGCAGCTTTTGGGGACTAAAGAATGAGCAGTTCTTC | CASSFWGLKNEQFF
TRBJ1-4 | few | - | TRBV4-1 | TGCGCCAGCAGCCAGCCGTATGAAAAACTGTTTTTT | CASSQPYEKLFF
TRBJ2-7 | - | - | TRBV4-3 | TGCGCCAGCAGCCAAGAACTCTCCTACGAGCAGTACTTC | CASSQELSYEQYF
TRBJ2-7 | - | - | TRBV6-7 | TGTGCCAGCAATCGATGGGGCAATTACCACTACGAGCAGTACTTC | CASNRWGNYHYEQYF
TRBJ1-3 | once | TRBD1 | TRBV18 | TGTGCCAGCTCCGTGGAAGCCCAACAGGGGGGCTCTGGAAACACCATATATTTT | CASSVEAQQGGSGNTIYF
TRBJ2-3 | - | - | TRBV6-5 | TGTGCCAGCAGTTACTCGTTTACGGGGAGCACAGATACGCAGTATTTT | CASSYSFTGSTDTQYF
TRBJ2-6 | - | - | TRBV5-1 | TGCGCCAGCAGCTACTCTTTCAGGGAGATGGGCTCTGGGGCCAACGTCCTGACTTTC | CASSYSFREMGSGANVLTF
TRBJ1-2 | few | - | TRBV2 | TGTGCCAGCAGCCCTAAAGGGAGACGCTGCACCTTC | CASSPKGRRCTF
TRBJ1-3 | - | - | TRBV10-3 | TGTGCCATCAGCAATTACAGGGGAAACACCATATATTTT | CAISNYRGNTIYF
TRBJ1-3 | - | TRBD1 | TRBV10-3 | TGTGCCATCAGTGAGACCCAAATCGGACAGGGCACTGGAAACACCATATATTTT | CAISETQIGQGTGNTIYF
TRBJ2-7 | - | - | TRBV11-3 | TGTGCCAGCAGCTTACCCGGACAGAGCGAGCAGTACTTC | CASSLPGQSEQYF
TRBJ1-6 | few | - | TRBV4-1 | TGCGCCAGCAGCCAAGACCCCGGCGCCAGGCGAGCACCCCTCCACTTT | CASSQDPGARRAPLHF
TRBJ1-2 | few | - | TRBV5-6 | TGTGCCAGCAGCTTGCAGTCAAGCTATGGCTACACCTTC | CASSLQSSYGYTF
TRBJ2-7 | - | - | TRBV6-5 | TGTGCCAGCAGACCGGGACGGTCCTCCTACGAGCAGTACTTC | CASRPGRSSYEQYF
TRBJ1-2 | - | - | TRBV4-2 | TGTGCCAGCAGCCAAGCGAGTTCCGCCGGGGCAGCTAACTATGGCTACACCTTC | CASSQASSAGAANYGYTF
TRBJ1-1 | - | TRBD1 | TRBV5-1 | TGCGCCAGCAGCAACCCGGGACAGGAGTATGCTTTCTTT | CASSNPGQEYAFF
TRBJ1-2 | - | TRBD1 | TRBV10-3 | TGTGCCATCAGGGGACAGGGCGAAGGCTACACCTTC | CAIRGQGEGYTF
TRBJ1-2 | - | - | TRBV29-1 | TGCAGCGTTGGGGCGGCTAACTATGGCTACACCTTC | CSVGAANYGYTF
TRBJ2-2 | - | TRBD2 | TRBV5-5 | TGTGCCAGCAGCCCCAGCGGGGCTAGGACCGGGGAGCTGTTTTTT | CASSPSGARTGELFF
TRBJ1-5 | few | - | TRBV4-2 | TGTGCCAGCAGCCAAGAAGGGAGGGGCAATCAGCCCCAGCATTTT | CASSQEGRGNQPQHF
TRBJ2-1 | - | - | TRBV19 | TGTGCCAGTAGTAAAACGGTTAGCTCCTACAATGAGCAGTTCTTC | CASSKTVSSYNEQFF
TRBJ2-7 | - | - | TRBV7-6 | TGTGCCAGCAGCTTAGTCCAGGGGAGTCTATACGAGCAGTACTTC | CASSLVQGSLYEQYF
TRBJ2-3 | few | - | TRBV9 | TGTGCCAGCAGCGTCGGTGGAAGGCCAGATACGCAGTATTTT | CASSVGGRPDTQYF
TRBJ1-1 | - | TRBD1 | TRBV28 | TGTGCCAGCCCACCCCTTGGGCAGGGGGCTAACACTGAAGCTTTCTTT | CASPPLGQGANTEAFF